This TCR beta chain is from a study of cytomegalovirus exposure and HLA in healthy donors. With 60 Vbeta and 13 Jbeta primers, the PCR was carried out. TCRdb's copy holds only in-frame clones and misses some; the assay was immunoSEQ multiplex PCR. This sample carries around 52,000 clones, with roughly 27% going to the ten biggest clones. Germline CDR1 SGHTA, CDR2 FQGTGA. CDR3 length equals 13 residues. Trimming took off 6 bases at V and 9 bases at J, with 15 bases between the two ends. V gene TRBV7-3 combines with J gene TRBJ2-1, with D possibly TRBD2 on 5 matching bases. The clonotype was recovered from a man aged 40-49 years in good health and CMV-seropositive. The sample consisted of PBMCs. The CDR3 DNA sequence: TGTGCCAGCAGTCCTTGGGAGCGCAGTGAGCAGTTCTTC. Translated, it gives CASSPWERSEQFF.